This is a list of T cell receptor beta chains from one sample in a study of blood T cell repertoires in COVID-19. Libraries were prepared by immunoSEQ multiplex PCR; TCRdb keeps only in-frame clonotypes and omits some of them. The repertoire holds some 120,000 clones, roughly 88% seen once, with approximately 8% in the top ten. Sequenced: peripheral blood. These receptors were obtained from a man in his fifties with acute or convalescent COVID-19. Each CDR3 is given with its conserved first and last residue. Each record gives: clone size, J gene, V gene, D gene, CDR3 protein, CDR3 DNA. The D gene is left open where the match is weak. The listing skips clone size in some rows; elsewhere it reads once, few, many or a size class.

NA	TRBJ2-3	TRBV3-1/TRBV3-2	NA	CASSQDQQGRRTQYF	TGTGCCAGCAGCCAAGATCAACAGGGAAGACGCACGCAGTATTTT
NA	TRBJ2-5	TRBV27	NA	CASSLSDFMYQETQYF	TGTGCCAGCAGTTTATCGGACTTTATGTACCAAGAGACCCAGTACTTC
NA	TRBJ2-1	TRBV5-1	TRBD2	CASRPTSGSYNEQFF	TGCGCCAGCAGACCTACTAGCGGCTCATACAATGAGCAGTTCTTC
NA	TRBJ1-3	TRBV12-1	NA	CASSFIRDRGRRGNTIYF	TGTGCCAGCAGCTTTATCCGGGACAGGGGGCGTCGAGGAAACACCATATATTTT
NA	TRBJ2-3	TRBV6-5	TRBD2	CASRLLAGVADTQYF	TGTGCCAGCAGACTACTAGCGGGAGTGGCAGATACGCAGTATTTT
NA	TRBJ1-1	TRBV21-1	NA	CASSPDSEIQVDQTRNTEAFF	TGTGCCAGCAGTCCCGATTCGGAGATACAGGTGGATCAAACTCGGAACACTGAAGCTTTCTTT
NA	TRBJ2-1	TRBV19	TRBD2	CASSMAGGSLYNEQFF	TGTGCCAGTAGTATGGCGGGCGGGAGTCTTTACAATGAGCAGTTCTTC
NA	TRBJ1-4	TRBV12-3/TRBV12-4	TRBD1	CASSLGTGSELFF	TGTGCCAGCAGCCTAGGGACAGGGTCAGAACTGTTTTTT
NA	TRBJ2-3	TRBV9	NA	CASSVAGRGGTDTQYF	TGTGCCAGCAGCGTAGCAGGGAGGGGGGGCACAGATACGCAGTATTTT
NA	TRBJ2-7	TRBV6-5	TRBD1	CASSRDRAYEQYF	TGTGCCAGCAGCCGGGACAGGGCCTACGAGCAGTACTTC
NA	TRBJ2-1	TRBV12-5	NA	CASGFGQGRISSYNEQFF	TGTGCTAGTGGTTTCGGCCAGGGAAGAATTAGCTCCTACAATGAGCAGTTCTTC
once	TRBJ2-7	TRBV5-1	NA	CASSLVGSDYEQYF	TGCGCCAGCAGCTTGGTTGGGAGCGACTACGAGCAGTACTTC
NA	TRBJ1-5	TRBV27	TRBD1	CASSLDRGGNQPQHF	TGTGCCAGCAGTTTAGACAGGGGCGGGAATCAGCCCCAGCATTTT
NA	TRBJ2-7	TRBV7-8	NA	CASSPTSFEQYF	TGTGCCAGCAGCCCCACTTCGTTTGAGCAGTACTTC
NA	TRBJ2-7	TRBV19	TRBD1	CASSIGGQGYEQYF	TGTGCCAGTAGTATAGGGGGACAGGGCTACGAGCAGTACTTC